This T cell receptor (beta chain) originates from a study of technical replicates of blood from several donors. Germline V gene lookup returns CDR1 MNHNS and CDR2 SASEGT. The CDR3 is made up of 15 amino acids. With 1 base clipped from V and 2 bases from J, the junction kept 4 bases outside the gene matches. Assay: immunoSEQ multiplex PCR; the TCRdb copy retains only in-frame clones and omits some. The data hold tens of thousands of clones, with over 80% observed a single time. The sample taken for sequencing was PBMCs. The TCR originated in a human donor in good health. Some clones in this sample may be carry-over from other donors' samples. The chain uses TRBV6-1 and TRBJ2-7; 8 bases line up with TRBD1. CDR3 residues: CASSEDAGGPYEQYF. The CDR3 DNA sequence: TGTGCCAGCAGTGAAGATGCAGGGGGCCCCTACGAGCAGTACTTC.